This TCR beta chain was recovered during a study of response to subunit inactivated influenza vaccine. Whole-study findings and limits: The authors proposed limited new T cell recruitment per seasonal influenza vaccination.

Note on this clonotype: What it binds is unknown.

This CDR3 comprises 17 residues. J gave up 3 bases and V 5 bases, and 12 bases lay outside the gene matches. Germline CDR1 SEHNR, CDR2 FQNEAQ (reference sequence). Via MiXCR, TCRdb re-called the RT-PCR reads, giving one row per CDR3 protein. Among approximately 680,000 distinct CDR3 sequences, about 15% were seen once, and the ten largest hold around 10%. This chain joins TRBV7-9 and TRBJ2-3; 9 bases fit TRBD2. The source of this sequence is a man aged 50 to 59 who received an inactivated influenza vaccine. Sequenced here: PBMCs from blood, sampled 11 to 12 days after vaccination. The DNA for the CDR3 is TGTGCCAGCAGCCCACCTCTGGGACTAGCCGTTACAGATACGCAGTATTTT. Residues: CASSPPLGLAVTDTQYF.